This TCR beta chain was profiled in a study of response to subunit inactivated influenza vaccine. Overall study results and limits: Each seasonal flu vaccination may recruit only limited new T cells, authors suggested.

TCRdb re-called the RT-PCR reads through MiXCR, storing one row per CDR3 protein. Of 610,000 or so distinct CDR3 sequences in the sample, less than 15% are singletons; the top ten hold approximately 12%. The table lists this clonotype with a few counts. Its cognate antigen is unknown. The source of this sequence is a man in his fifties who received an inactivated influenza vaccine. The source material was PBMCs from blood, sampled 11 to 12 days after vaccination.

CDR3 in amino acids: CASSEAGRLNTIYF. The CDR3 DNA sequence: TGTGCCAGCAGTGAAGCGGGGAGGTTAAACACCATATATTTT. V gene TRBV6-1 combines with J gene TRBJ1-3; D is unresolved. V lost 0 bases, J lost 6 bases, and 9 bases lay in between. Germline-derived CDR1 and CDR2 are MNHNS and SASEGT. The CDR3 is made up of 14 amino acids.